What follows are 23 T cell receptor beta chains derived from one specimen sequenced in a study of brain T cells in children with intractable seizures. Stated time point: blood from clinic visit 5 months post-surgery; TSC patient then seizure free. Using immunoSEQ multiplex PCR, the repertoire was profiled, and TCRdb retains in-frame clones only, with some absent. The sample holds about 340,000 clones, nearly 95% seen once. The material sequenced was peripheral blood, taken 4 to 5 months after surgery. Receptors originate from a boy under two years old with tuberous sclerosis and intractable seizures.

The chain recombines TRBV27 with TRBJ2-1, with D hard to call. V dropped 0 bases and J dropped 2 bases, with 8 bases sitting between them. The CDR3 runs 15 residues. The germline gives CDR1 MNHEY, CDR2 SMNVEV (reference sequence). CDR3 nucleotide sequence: TGTGCCAGCAGTTTATCCCGCGGCGCCTACAATGAGCAGTTCTTC. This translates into CASSLSRGAYNEQFF.

CDR3 DNA: TGTGCCATCAGTCCTAGACTAGCGGGGGCGACGAACACCGGGGAGCTGTTTTTT. It codes for CAISPRLAGATNTGELFF. The V gene is TRBV10-3, the J gene TRBJ2-2; 12 bases align to TRBD2. The CDR3 totals 18 residues. The V gene's germline CDR1 is ENHRY and CDR2 SYGVKD. Trimming took 5 bases from V and 0 from J; bases not matched to a gene: 7.

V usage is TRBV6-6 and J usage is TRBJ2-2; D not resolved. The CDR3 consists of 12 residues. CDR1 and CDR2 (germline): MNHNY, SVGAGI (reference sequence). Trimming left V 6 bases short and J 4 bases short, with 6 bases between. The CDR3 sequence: CASRVTTGELFF. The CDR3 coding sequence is TGTGCCAGCAGGGTAACCACCGGGGAGCTGTTTTTT.

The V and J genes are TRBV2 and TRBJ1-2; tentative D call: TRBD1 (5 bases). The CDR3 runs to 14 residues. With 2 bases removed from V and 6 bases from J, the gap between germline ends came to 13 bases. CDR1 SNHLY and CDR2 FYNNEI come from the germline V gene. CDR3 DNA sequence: TGTGCCAGCAGTGAATCCAGGGCAGTGAATGGCTACACCTTC. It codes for CASSESRAVNGYTF.

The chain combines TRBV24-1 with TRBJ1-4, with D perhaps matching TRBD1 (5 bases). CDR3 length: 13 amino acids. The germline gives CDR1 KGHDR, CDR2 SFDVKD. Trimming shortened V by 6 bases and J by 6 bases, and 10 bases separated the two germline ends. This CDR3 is CATSPGRDEKLFF. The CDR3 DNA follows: TGTGCCACCAGTCCAGGGCGTGATGAAAAACTGTTTTTT.

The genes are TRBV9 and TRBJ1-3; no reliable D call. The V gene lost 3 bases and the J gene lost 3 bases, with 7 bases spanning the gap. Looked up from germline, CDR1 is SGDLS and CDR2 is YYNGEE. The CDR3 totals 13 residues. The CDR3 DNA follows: TGTGCCAGCAGCGCCGACGGTGGAAACACCATATATTTT. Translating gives CASSADGGNTIYF. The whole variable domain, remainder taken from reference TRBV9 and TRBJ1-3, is DSGVTQTPKHLITATGQRVTLRCSPRSGDLSVYWYQQSLDQGLQFLIQYYNGEERAKGNILERFSAQQFPDLHSELNLSSLELGDSALYFCASSADGGNTIYFGEGSWLTVV.

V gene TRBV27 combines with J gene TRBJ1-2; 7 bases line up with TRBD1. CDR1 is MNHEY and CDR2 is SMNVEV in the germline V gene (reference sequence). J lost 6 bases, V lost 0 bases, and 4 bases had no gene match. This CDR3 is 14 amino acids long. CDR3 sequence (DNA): TGTGCCAGCAGTTTATCTTCAGGGGGTCATGGCTACACCTTC. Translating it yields CASSLSSGGHGYTF.

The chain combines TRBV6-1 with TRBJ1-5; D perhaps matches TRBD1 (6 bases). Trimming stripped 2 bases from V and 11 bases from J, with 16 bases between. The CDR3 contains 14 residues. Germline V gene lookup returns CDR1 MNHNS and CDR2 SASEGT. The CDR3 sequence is CASSESSGGAAQHF. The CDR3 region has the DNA TGTGCCAGCAGTGAATCTTCCGGGGGCGCTGCCCAGCATTTT.

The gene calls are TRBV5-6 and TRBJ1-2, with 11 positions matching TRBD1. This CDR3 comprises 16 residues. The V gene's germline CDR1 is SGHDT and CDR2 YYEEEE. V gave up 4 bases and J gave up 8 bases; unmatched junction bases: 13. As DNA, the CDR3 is TGTGCCAGCAGCAGGACTTCCGGACAGGGGGCGCGGGGCTACACCTTC. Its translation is CASSRTSGQGARGYTF.

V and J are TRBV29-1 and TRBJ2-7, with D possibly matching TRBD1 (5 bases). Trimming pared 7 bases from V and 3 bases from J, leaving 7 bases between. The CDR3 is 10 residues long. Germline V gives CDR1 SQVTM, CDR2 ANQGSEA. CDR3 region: CSATDYEQYF. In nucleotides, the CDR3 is TGCAGCGCGACAGACTACGAGCAGTACTTC.

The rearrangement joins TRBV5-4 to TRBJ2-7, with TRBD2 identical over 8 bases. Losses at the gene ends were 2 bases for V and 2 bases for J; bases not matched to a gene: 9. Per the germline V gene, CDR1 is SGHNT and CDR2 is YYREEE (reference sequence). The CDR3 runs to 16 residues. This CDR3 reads CASSFGWSGGPYEQYF. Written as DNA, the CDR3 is TGTGCCAGCAGCTTTGGGTGGAGCGGGGGACCCTACGAGCAGTACTTC.

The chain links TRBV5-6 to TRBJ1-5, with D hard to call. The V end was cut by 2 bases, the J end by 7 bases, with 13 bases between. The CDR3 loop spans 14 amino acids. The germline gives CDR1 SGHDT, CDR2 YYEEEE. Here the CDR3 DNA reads TGTGCCAGCAGCTTTTCGTTCGGGAACCAGCCCCAGCATTTT. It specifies CASSFSFGNQPQHF.

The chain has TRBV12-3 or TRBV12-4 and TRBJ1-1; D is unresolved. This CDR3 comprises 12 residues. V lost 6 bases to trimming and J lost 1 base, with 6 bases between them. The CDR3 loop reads CASSTENTEAFF. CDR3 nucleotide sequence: TGTGCCAGCAGCACAGAGAACACTGAAGCTTTCTTT.

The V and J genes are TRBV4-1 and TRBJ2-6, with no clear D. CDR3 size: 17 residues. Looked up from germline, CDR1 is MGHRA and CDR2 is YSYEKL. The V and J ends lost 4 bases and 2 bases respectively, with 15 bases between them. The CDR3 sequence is CASSPEGPIAGANVLTF. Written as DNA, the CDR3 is TGCGCCAGCAGCCCCGAAGGCCCAATCGCTGGGGCCAACGTCCTGACTTTC.

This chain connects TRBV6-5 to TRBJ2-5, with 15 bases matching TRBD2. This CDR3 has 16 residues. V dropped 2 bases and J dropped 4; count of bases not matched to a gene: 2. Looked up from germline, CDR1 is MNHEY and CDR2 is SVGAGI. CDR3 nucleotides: TGTGCCAGCAGTTACCTGGGACTAGCGGGAGGAGAGACCCAGTACTTC. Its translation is CASSYLGLAGGETQYF.

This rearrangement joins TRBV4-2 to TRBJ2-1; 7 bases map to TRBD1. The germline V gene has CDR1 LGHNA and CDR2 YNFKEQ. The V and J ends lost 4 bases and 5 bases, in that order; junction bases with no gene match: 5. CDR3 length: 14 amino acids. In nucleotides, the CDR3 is TGTGCCAGCAGCCCGCTGACAGGGAACAATGAGCAGTTCTTC. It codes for CASSPLTGNNEQFF.

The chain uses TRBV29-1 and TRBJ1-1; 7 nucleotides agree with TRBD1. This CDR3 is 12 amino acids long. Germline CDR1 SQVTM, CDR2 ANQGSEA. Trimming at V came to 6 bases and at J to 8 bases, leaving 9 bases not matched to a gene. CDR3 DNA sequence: TGCAGCGTGGATAAGCGGGACAGAGAAGCTTTCTTT. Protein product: CSVDKRDREAFF.

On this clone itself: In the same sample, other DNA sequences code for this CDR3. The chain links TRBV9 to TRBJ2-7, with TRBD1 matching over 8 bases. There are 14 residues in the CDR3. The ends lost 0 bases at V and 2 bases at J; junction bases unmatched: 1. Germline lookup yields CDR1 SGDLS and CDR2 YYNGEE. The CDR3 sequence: CASSVGTGPYEQYF. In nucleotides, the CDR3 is TGTGCCAGCAGCGTAGGGACAGGGCCCTACGAGCAGTACTTC.

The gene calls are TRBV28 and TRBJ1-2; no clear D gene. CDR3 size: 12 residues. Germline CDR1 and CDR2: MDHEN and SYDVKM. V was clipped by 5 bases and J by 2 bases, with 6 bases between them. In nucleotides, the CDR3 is TGTGCCAGCAGTCTTCTAAACTATGGCTACACCTTC. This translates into CASSLLNYGYTF.

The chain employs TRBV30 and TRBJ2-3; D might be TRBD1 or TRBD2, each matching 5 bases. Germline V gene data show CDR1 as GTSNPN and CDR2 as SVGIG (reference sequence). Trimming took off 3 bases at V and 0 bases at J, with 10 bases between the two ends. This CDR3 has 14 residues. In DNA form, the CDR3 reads TGTGCCTGGAGCCAGGGACCGAGCACAGATACGCAGTATTTT. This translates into CAWSQGPSTDTQYF.

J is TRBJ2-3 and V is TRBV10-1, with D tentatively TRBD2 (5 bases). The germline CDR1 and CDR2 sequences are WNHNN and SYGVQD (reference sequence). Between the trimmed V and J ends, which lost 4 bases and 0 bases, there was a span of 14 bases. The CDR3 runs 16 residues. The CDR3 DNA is TGCGCCAGCAGTGCCGCTTACGGGGTCAGCACAGATACGCAGTATTTT. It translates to CASSAAYGVSTDTQYF.

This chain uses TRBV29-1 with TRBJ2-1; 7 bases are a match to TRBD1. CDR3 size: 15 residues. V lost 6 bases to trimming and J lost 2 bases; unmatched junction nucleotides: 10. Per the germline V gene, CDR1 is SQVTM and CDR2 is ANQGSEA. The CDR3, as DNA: TGCAGCGTGGGGCTCGGCCAGGGGGCCTACAATGAGCAGTTCTTC. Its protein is CSVGLGQGAYNEQFF.

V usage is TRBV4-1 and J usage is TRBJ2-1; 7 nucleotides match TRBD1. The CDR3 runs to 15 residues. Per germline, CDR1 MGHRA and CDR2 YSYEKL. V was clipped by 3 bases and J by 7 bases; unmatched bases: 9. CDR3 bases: TGCGCCAGCAGCCACCCAATTACAGGGGAAAATGAGCAGTTCTTC. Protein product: CASSHPITGENEQFF.